These 27 T cell receptor beta chains share one sample of origin, sequenced in a study of T cells in localized non-small cell lung cancer. Libraries were prepared by immunoSEQ multiplex PCR; TCRdb keeps only in-frame clonotypes and omits some of them. The sample shows 1,500 to 2,500 clones, about 22% of them seen only once. The sequenced sample was lung tumor tissue, obtained before any cancer treatment. The receptor set was obtained from a female donor over 55 with stage II lung adenocarcinoma.

This clone showed up just a few times. The rearrangement uses TRBV19 and TRBJ2-7; 8 bases line up with TRBD2. The CDR3 is 15 amino acids. From germline, CDR1 is LNHDA and CDR2 SQIVND (reference sequence). The junction had 14 bases not matched to a gene; V was cut back by 10 bases and J by 3 bases. CDR3 sequence: CATSDGTRAYYEQYF. CDR3 nucleotides: TGTGCCACCTCGGATGGGACTAGGGCTTACTACGAGCAGTACTTC. The whole variable domain, filled in from reference TRBV19 and TRBJ2-7, reads DGGITQSPKYLFRKEGQNVTLSCEQNLNHDAMYWYRQDPGQGLRLIYYSQIVNDFQKGDIAEGYSVSREKKESFPLTVTSAQKNPTAFYLCATSDGTRAYYEQYFGPGTRLTVT.

This chain links TRBV6-8 with TRBJ1-3; D not resolved. The CDR3 length is 15 residues. The V end was cut by 2 bases, the J end by 4 bases, with 12 bases between. Germline lookup yields CDR1 MNHGY and CDR2 SAAAGT. The DNA of the CDR3 is TGTGCCAGCAGTTACAGGGCCGCGAACGGAAACACCATATATTTT. Protein sequence: CASSYRAANGNTIYF.

The chain joins TRBV14 to TRBJ1-2; unclear D gene. Trimming cost V 4 bases and J 2 bases, with 14 bases left between them. This CDR3 contains 15 residues. From germline, CDR1 is SGHDN and CDR2 FVKESK. The CDR3 nucleotides read TGTGCCAGCAGCCCCGTCTTTCGCTGGAACTATGGCTACACCTTC. This translates into CASSPVFRWNYGYTF.

This chain connects TRBV29-1 to TRBJ1-5; D is ambiguous. V lost 1 base, J lost 7 bases, and 8 bases lay in between. Looked up from germline, CDR1 is SQVTM and CDR2 is ANQGSEA. The CDR3 runs 12 residues. CDR3 sequence (DNA): TGCAGCGTTGAAGGGGCTGGACAGCCCCAGCATTTT. The encoded protein is CSVEGAGQPQHF.

The V call is TRBV6-8, the J call TRBJ2-2, with no clear D. The ends were cut back, 6 bases at V and 5 bases at J, with 28 bases in the middle. Germline CDR1 reads MNHGY; CDR2 reads SAAAGT. The CDR3 spans 19 residues. The CDR3 nucleotides are TGTGCCAGCAGCGTTTCCCTGTTGGTTAGTGAAGCTTGGACCGGGGAGCTGTTTTTT. Amino acids: CASSVSLLVSEAWTGELFF.

By share of the sample, this clone is medium-sized. The genes are TRBV11-3 and TRBJ1-4; 8 nucleotides match TRBD1. The trim removed 5 bases at V and 8 bases at J, leaving 7 bases unmatched. CDR1 and CDR2 (germline): SGHNT, YENEEA. The CDR3 extends over 14 amino acids. The CDR3 loop is CASSIGTGGEKLFF. The CDR3 coding sequence is TGTGCCAGCAGCATCGGGACAGGCGGCGAAAAACTGTTTTTT.

This clone has more than one count but fewer than ten. CDR3 residues: CASSTWTAPHETQYF. CDR3 nucleotide sequence: TGTGCCAGCAGCACATGGACAGCACCTCATGAGACCCAGTACTTC. This chain uses TRBV2 with TRBJ2-5, with D perhaps matching TRBD1 (6 bases). Germline V gene data show CDR1 as SNHLY and CDR2 as FYNNEI. Trimming stripped 6 bases from V and 5 bases from J, with 19 bases between. The length of the CDR3 is 15 residues.

This clone was counted between two and nine times. This chain connects TRBV28 to TRBJ1-3; D not certain. Trimming took off 10 bases at V and 3 bases at J, with 13 bases between the two ends. Germline V gene lookup returns CDR1 MDHEN and CDR2 SYDVKM. This CDR3 spans 13 amino acids. The CDR3 coding sequence is TGTGCCACGGCGGTAAGGGATGGAAACACCATATATTTT. Its protein is CATAVRDGNTIYF. The full variable domain, rest sourced from reference TRBV28 and TRBJ1-3, is DVKVTQSSRYLVKRTGEKVFLECVQDMDHENMFWYRQDPGLGLRLIYFSYDVKMKEKGDIPEGYSVSREKKERFSLILESASTNQTSMYLCATAVRDGNTIYFGEGSWLTVV.

This clone is classed as medium-sized. The chain is built from TRBV2 and TRBJ2-2, with D perhaps matching TRBD1 (5 bases). Trimming took off 1 base at V and 6 bases at J, with 12 bases between the two ends. The CDR3 extends over 15 amino acids. Germline V gives CDR1 SNHLY, CDR2 FYNNEI. The CDR3 here is CASSEGRVMPGELFF. CDR3 sequence (DNA): TGTGCCAGCAGTGAAGGCAGGGTTATGCCCGGGGAGCTGTTTTTT.

This clone was found a few times. The gene calls are TRBV6-8 and TRBJ1-4; D possibly corresponds to TRBD1 (5 bases). The V end lost 6 bases, the J end lost 5 bases, and 16 bases lay between the germline ends. The CDR3 length is 15 residues. Germline V lookup: CDR1 MNHGY, CDR2 SAAAGT. The CDR3 DNA sequence: TGTGCCAGCAGATCGGACAACCGGAGAAATGAAAAACTGTTTTTT. It encodes CASRSDNRRNEKLFF.

The V gene is TRBV30, the J gene TRBJ2-7; D perhaps matches TRBD2 (6 bases). The CDR3 runs to 13 residues. V lost 4 bases, J lost 3 bases, and 13 bases lay in between. From germline, CDR1 is GTSNPN and CDR2 SVGIG (reference sequence). This chain's CDR3 is CAWTGLTNYEQYF. CDR3 in DNA: TGTGCCTGGACGGGACTCACAAACTACGAGCAGTACTTC.

This chain connects TRBV7-5 to TRBJ2-1; TRBD2 is the table's D call, not checked against the DNA. TRBV7-5 represents a pseudogene. The CDR3 is 16 residues long. CDR3 nucleotide sequence: TGTGCCAGCAGCAACCTAGCGGGAGGTTCCTACAATGAGCAGTTCTTC. Residues: CASSNLAGGSYNEQFF.

This clone has only one observation. The rearrangement uses TRBV14 and TRBJ1-1, with D possibly TRBD1 on 5 matching bases. Germline V gives CDR1 SGHDN, CDR2 FVKESK. With 3 bases removed from V and 0 bases from J, the gap between germline ends came to 11 bases. The CDR3 contains 15 residues. CDR3 DNA: TGTGCCAGCAGCCAGCAAGGGGCCCTGAACACTGAAGCTTTCTTT. Protein: CASSQQGALNTEAFF.

By share, this clone counts as medium-sized. The CDR3 loop reads CASSEAGVYGYTF. CDR3 nucleotides: TGTGCCAGCAGTGAAGCAGGGGTCTATGGCTACACCTTC. The gene calls are TRBV6-1 and TRBJ1-2; the D gene is possibly TRBD1 (5 bases). The V end lost 0 bases, the J end lost 4 bases, and 6 bases lay between the germline ends. This CDR3 spans 13 amino acids. Germline assignment: CDR1 MNHNS and CDR2 SASEGT.

By share, this clone ranks as large. The chain is built from TRBV19 and TRBJ1-1; TRBD1 agrees at 7 bases. CDR3 length: 13 amino acids. After removal of 9 bases from V and 3 bases from J, the junction contained 7 bases not matched to a gene. The V gene's germline CDR1 is LNHDA and CDR2 SQIVND (reference sequence). The CDR3, as DNA: TGTGCCAGCCTGGGAGGGGGCGACACTGAAGCTTTCTTT. Amino acids: CASLGGGDTEAFF. Supplemented by reference TRBV19 and TRBJ1-1, the full variable domain reads DGGITQSPKYLFRKEGQNVTLSCEQNLNHDAMYWYRQDPGQGLRLIYYSQIVNDFQKGDIAEGYSVSREKKESFPLTVTSAQKNPTAFYLCASLGGGDTEAFFGQGTRLTVV.

This chain links TRBV28 with TRBJ2-3; maybe TRBD1 (5 bases). This CDR3 comprises 13 residues. Per the germline V gene, CDR1 is MDHEN and CDR2 is SYDVKM. Trimming cost V 5 bases and J 4 bases, with 10 bases left between them. The CDR3 sequence is CASSKGWADTQYF. The CDR3 DNA sequence: TGTGCCAGCAGTAAGGGGTGGGCAGATACGCAGTATTTT.

The chain combines TRBV12-2 with TRBJ2-3. TRBV12-2 is flagged as a pseudogene. CDR3 length: 14 residues. For the CDR3, the DNA is TGTGCCTCCAAGGGGGGCCCTAGCACAGATACGCAGTATTTT. It yields the protein CASKGGPSTDTQYF.

The chain recombines TRBV6-8 with TRBJ1-6; 7 nucleotides line up with TRBD1. Germline CDR1 and CDR2: MNHGY and SAAAGT. This CDR3 has 15 amino acids. V lost 4 bases, J lost 7 bases, and 7 bases stayed unmatched. CDR3 sequence reads: CASSLFGTANSPLHF. Here the CDR3 DNA reads TGTGCCAGCAGTTTATTTGGGACAGCAAATTCACCCCTCCACTTT.

This clone was observed a handful of times. The genes are TRBV19 and TRBJ1-4; D is possibly TRBD1 (5 bases). V was clipped by 4 bases and J by 8 bases, with 17 bases between them. This CDR3 has 15 amino acids. Germline CDR1 LNHDA, CDR2 SQIVND (reference sequence). DNA of the CDR3: TGTGCCAGTAGTAGCACCGGGGGGAAGGAAGAAAAACTGTTTTTT. Encoded protein: CASSSTGGKEEKLFF.

The chain carries TRBV5-1 and TRBJ1-1; possible D gene TRBD1, 6 bases. The CDR3 extends over 14 amino acids. Germline V gene sequence: CDR1 SGHRS, CDR2 YFSETQ. V was trimmed by 4 bases and J by 2 bases, leaving 12 bases between them. The DNA of the CDR3 is TGCGCCAGCAGCCCGGGGGGGGCAAACACTGAAGCTTTCTTT. Its protein is CASSPGGANTEAFF. The complete variable domain, with remaining parts taken from reference TRBV5-1 and TRBJ1-1, reads KAGVTQTPRYLIKTRGQQVTLSCSPISGHRSVSWYQQTPGQGLQFLFEYFSETQRNKGNFPGRFSGRQFSNSRSEMNVSTLELGDSALYLCASSPGGANTEAFFGQGTRLTVV.

This clone has more than one count but fewer than ten. The chain recombines TRBV5-1 with TRBJ1-2; D remains unclear. Trimming left V 2 bases short and J 5 bases short, with 16 bases between. This CDR3 region has 15 residues. Germline V gene lookup returns CDR1 SGHRS and CDR2 YFSETQ. In DNA, the CDR3 is TGCGCCAGCAGCTTCGGAAAGGAGACACGGTATGGCTACACCTTC. It encodes CASSFGKETRYGYTF.

By sample fraction, this clone is medium-sized. The chain joins TRBV9 to TRBJ1-2; unclear D gene. The germline V gene encodes CDR1 SGDLS and CDR2 YYNGEE. V was clipped by 5 bases and J by 4 bases, with 12 bases between them. The CDR3 consists of 13 residues. CDR3 nucleotide sequence: TGTGCCAGCAGTGTAAGGCAGGTCTATGGCTACACCTTC. This codes for CASSVRQVYGYTF. The full variable domain, rest sourced from reference TRBV9 and TRBJ1-2, is DSGVTQTPKHLITATGQRVTLRCSPRSGDLSVYWYQQSLDQGLQFLIQYYNGEERAKGNILERFSAQQFPDLHSELNLSSLELGDSALYFCASSVRQVYGYTFGSGTRLTVV.

This clone has a handful of counts. The rearrangement joins TRBV9 to TRBJ2-1; D remains unclear. V was shortened by 4 bases and J by 4 bases, with 9 bases between the two germline ends. The CDR3 has 13 residues. In germline, CDR1 is SGDLS, CDR2 YYNGEE. CDR3 residues: CASSLEIYNEQFF. Here the CDR3 DNA reads TGTGCCAGCAGCTTAGAGATATACAATGAGCAGTTCTTC.

This rearrangement joins TRBV6-7 to TRBJ1-2, with D possibly being TRBD1 (5 bases). TRBV6-7 is sorted into the ORF group, with uncertain function. The CDR3 consists of 14 residues. Trimming pared 6 bases from V and 6 bases from J, leaving 17 bases between. The CDR3 DNA reads as TGTGCCAGCAGGCCAACTTCCTCAGGGCATGGCTACACCTTC. It yields the protein CASRPTSSGHGYTF.

The chain employs TRBV11-3 and TRBJ1-6; 10 bases match TRBD1. The CDR3 runs to 14 residues. With 5 bases clipped from V and 8 bases from J, the junction kept 3 bases outside the gene matches. Germline V CDR1 and CDR2: SGHNT, YENEEA. The CDR3 coding sequence is TGTGCCAGCAGCCCGACAGGGGGCTATTCACCCCTCCACTTT. Translating gives CASSPTGGYSPLHF.

Judged by abundance, this clone is medium-sized. The chain links TRBV28 to TRBJ1-1, with 7 bases identical to TRBD1. This CDR3 region has 15 residues. The V gene end was trimmed by 0 bases and the J gene end by 7 bases; junction bases not matched to a gene: 8. Germline V gene sequence: CDR1 MDHEN, CDR2 SYDVKM. CDR3 protein: CASSLWTGPGSEAFF. Here the CDR3 DNA reads TGTGCCAGCAGTTTATGGACAGGGCCGGGGAGTGAAGCTTTCTTT.

The rearrangement joins TRBV11-3 to TRBJ2-1; D perhaps matches TRBD1 (6 bases). The CDR3 has 15 amino acids. Germline V CDR1 and CDR2: SGHNT, YENEEA. Trimming left V 1 base short and J 2 bases short, with 9 bases between. CDR3 sequence reads: CASSLGGRTYNEQFF. CDR3 coding DNA: TGTGCCAGCAGCTTAGGGGGGCGGACCTACAATGAGCAGTTCTTC.